This is a list of T cell receptor beta chains from one sample in a study of neoadjuvant anti-PD-1 for oral cavity cancer. Assay: immunoSEQ multiplex PCR; the TCRdb copy retains only in-frame clones and omits some. The sample has about 42,000 clones; approximately 80% are singletons. The specimen was PBMCs, collected after nivolumab (anti-PD-1) treatment. These receptors all come from a person aged 40-85 years with oral cavity squamous cell carcinoma. Each CDR3 is given with its conserved first and last residue. D genes are given only for firm matches. Clone size is not always given. Where it is, it says once, few, many or a class for expanded clones.

v_call	j_call	clone_size	d_call	cdr3_nt	cdr3_aa
TRBV2	TRBJ2-1	-	-	TGTGCCAGCAGTGAATATGTTGAGCAGTTCTTC	CASSEYVEQFF
TRBV7-9	TRBJ2-6	-	-	TGTGCCAGCAGCTTAGAACAGTCCTCTGGGGCCAACGTCCTGACTTTC	CASSLEQSSGANVLTF
TRBV10-1	TRBJ1-1	-	-	TGCGCCAGCGGGGAGCGGGGTACTGAAGCTTTCTTT	CASGERGTEAFF
TRBV21-1	TRBJ1-1	-	-	TGTGCCAGCAGCCCGAGGGGGATGAACACTGAAGCTTTCTTT	CASSPRGMNTEAFF
TRBV28	TRBJ1-2	-	-	TGTGCCAGCAGAATTGCGGGGTCGACTTATGGCTACACCTTC	CASRIAGSTYGYTF
TRBV7-2	TRBJ1-4	-	-	TGTGCCAGCAGCTTATCTTTCGGGGGTGAAAAACTGTTTTTT	CASSLSFGGEKLFF
TRBV2	TRBJ1-6	few	-	TGTGCCAGCAGGGCGACGGGGGATCCAGTAGGGACTTTT	CASRATGDPVGTF
TRBV27	TRBJ1-1	-	TRBD1	TGTGCCAGCAGTTTAGGCGACAGGGCGAACACTGAAGCTTTCTTT	CASSLGDRANTEAFF
TRBV5-6	TRBJ2-1	-	-	TGTGCCAGCAGCTCTCCTGGGAGGGGGTACAATGAGCAGTTCTTC	CASSSPGRGYNEQFF
TRBV10-3	TRBJ1-6	few	-	TGTGCCATCAGTGGGGAGGAGGGGAACTATAATTCACCCCTCCACTTT	CAISGEEGNYNSPLHF
TRBV7-2	TRBJ1-2	-	TRBD1	TGTGCCAGCAGCACTGCAGGGGGCGCTAATGGCTACACCTTC	CASSTAGGANGYTF
TRBV6-4	TRBJ2-2	-	-	TGTGCCAGCAGTGTAGGCTCGAACACCGGGGAGCTGTTTTTT	CASSVGSNTGELFF
TRBV27	TRBJ2-2	-	TRBD2	TGTGCCAGCAGCCCCTTGACGGGGGGGGTTACCACCGGGGAGCTGTTTTTT	CASSPLTGGVTTGELFF
TRBV4-2	TRBJ1-5	-	-	TGTGCCAGCAGCCAAGACGAACAGGGAGATCAGCCCCAGCATTTT	CASSQDEQGDQPQHF
TRBV4-1	TRBJ2-1	few	TRBD1	TGCGCCAGCAGCCAAACCGGGACAGGGGTTTACAATGAGCAGTTCTTC	CASSQTGTGVYNEQFF
TRBV2	TRBJ2-1	-	-	TGTGCCAGCAGTGAAGCAGCGCCGACCTACAATGAGCAGTTCTTC	CASSEAAPTYNEQFF
TRBV28	TRBJ2-3	-	-	TGTGCCAGCAGTCAACCAGATACGCAGTATTTT	CASSQPDTQYF
TRBV5-4	TRBJ2-1	-	-	TGTGCCAGCAGCTCAGGACTCCGCCAGCCTAACTACAATGAGCAGTTCTTC	CASSSGLRQPNYNEQFF
TRBV5-6	TRBJ2-1	-	-	TGTGCCAGCAGCTTCGGACGGGGGAACAATGAGCAGTTCTTC	CASSFGRGNNEQFF
TRBV6-6	TRBJ1-6	medium-sized	-	TGTGCCAGCAGTCCCCGGGACCGTTCACCCCTCCACTTT	CASSPRDRSPLHF
TRBV5-1	TRBJ1-6	-	-	TGCGCCAGCAGCCCGGGCCTCGGGTTTGGTCAGGAGCCATCACCCCTCCACTTT	CASSPGLGFGQEPSPLHF
TRBV7-9	TRBJ2-3	-	-	TGTGCCAGCAGCAAAGGGTCAGATACGCAGTATTTT	CASSKGSDTQYF
TRBV19	TRBJ2-7	-	-	TGTGCCAGTAGTGCGGAGGGGGCTTACTACGAGCAGTACTTC	CASSAEGAYYEQYF
TRBV10-2	TRBJ1-5	-	TRBD1	TGCGCCAGCAGTGAGTTTGAGGACAGGTGGGGCAATCAGCCCCAGCATTTT	CASSEFEDRWGNQPQHF
TRBV5-6	TRBJ1-1	-	TRBD1	TGTGCCAGCAGCTCCAATACACAGGGGCGGGGGACTGAAGCTTTCTTT	CASSSNTQGRGTEAFF
TRBV7-9	TRBJ2-3	-	-	TGTGCCAGCAGCTTCAGCGGTACGCAGTATTTT	CASSFSGTQYF